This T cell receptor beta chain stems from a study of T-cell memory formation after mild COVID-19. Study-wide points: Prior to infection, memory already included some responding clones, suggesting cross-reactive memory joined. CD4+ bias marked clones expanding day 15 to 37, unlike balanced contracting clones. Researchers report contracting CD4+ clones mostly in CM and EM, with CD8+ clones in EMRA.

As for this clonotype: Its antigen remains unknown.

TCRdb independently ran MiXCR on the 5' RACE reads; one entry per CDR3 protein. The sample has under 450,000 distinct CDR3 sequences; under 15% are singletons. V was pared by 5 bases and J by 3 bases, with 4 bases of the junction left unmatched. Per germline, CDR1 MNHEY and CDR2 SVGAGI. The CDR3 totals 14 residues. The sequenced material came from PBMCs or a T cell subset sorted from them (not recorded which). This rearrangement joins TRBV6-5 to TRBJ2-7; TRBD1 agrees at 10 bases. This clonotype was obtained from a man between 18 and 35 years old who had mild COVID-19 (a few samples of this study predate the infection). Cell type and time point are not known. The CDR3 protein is CASSRDRGDYEQYF. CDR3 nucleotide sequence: TGTGCCAGCAGTCGGGACAGGGGAGACTACGAGCAGTACTTC.